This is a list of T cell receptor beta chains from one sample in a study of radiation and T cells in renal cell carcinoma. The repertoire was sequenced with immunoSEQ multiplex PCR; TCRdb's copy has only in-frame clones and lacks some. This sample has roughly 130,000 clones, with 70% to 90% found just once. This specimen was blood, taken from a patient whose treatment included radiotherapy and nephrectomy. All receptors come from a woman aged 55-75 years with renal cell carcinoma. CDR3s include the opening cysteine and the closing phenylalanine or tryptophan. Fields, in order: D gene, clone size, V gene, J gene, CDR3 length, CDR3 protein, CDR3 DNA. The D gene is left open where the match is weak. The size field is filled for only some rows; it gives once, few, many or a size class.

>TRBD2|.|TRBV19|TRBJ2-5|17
CASSIALAGGYRGTQYF
TGTGCCAGTAGTATAGCCCTAGCGGGAGGTTATAGGGGGACCCAGTACTTC
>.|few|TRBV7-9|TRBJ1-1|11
CASSGQIEAFF
TGTGCCAGCAGCGGACAGATTGAAGCTTTCTTT
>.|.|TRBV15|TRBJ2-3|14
CATSSLQGVNTQYF
TGTGCCACCAGCTCCCTCCAGGGTGTAAATACGCAGTATTTT
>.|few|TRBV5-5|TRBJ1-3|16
CASSLEQITFGNTIYF
TGTGCCAGCAGCTTGGAACAGATCACCTTTGGAAACACCATATATTTT
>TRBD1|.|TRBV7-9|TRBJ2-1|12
CASSLLGQGELF
TGTGCCAGCAGCTTATTGGGACAGGGGGAACTCTTC
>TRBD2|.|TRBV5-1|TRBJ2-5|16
CASSLALAGGGETQYF
TGCGCCAGCAGCTTGGCCCTGGCGGGAGGAGGGGAGACCCAGTACTTC
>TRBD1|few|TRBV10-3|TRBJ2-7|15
CAISEPTGGLYEQYF
TGTGCCATCAGTGAACCGACAGGGGGCTTATACGAGCAGTACTTC
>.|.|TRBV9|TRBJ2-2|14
CASSEGHWAGELFF
TGTGCCAGCAGCGAGGGACATTGGGCCGGGGAGCTGTTTTTT
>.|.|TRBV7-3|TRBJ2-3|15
CASSLDGLSTDTQYF
TGTGCCAGCAGCTTGGATGGACTATCCACAGATACGCAGTATTTT
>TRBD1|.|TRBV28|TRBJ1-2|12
CATTDRIYGYTF
TGTGCCACCACGGACAGGATCTATGGCTACACCTTC
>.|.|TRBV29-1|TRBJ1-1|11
CSVEWQLEAFF
TGCAGCGTTGAGTGGCAATTAGAAGCTTTCTTT
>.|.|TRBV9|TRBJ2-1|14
CASSVGGGAYEQFF
TGTGCCAGCAGCGTAGGAGGGGGGGCCTATGAGCAGTTCTTC
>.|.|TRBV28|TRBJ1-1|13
CASSPGHVAEAFF
TGTGCCAGCAGTCCGGGGCATGTCGCTGAAGCTTTCTTT
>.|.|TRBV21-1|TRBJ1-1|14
CASSKIPWNTEAFF
TGTGCCAGCAGCAAAATACCCTGGAACACTGAAGCTTTCTTT
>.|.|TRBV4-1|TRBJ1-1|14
CASSQVETRREAFF
TGCGCCAGCAGCCAAGTCGAGACAAGACGAGAAGCTTTCTTT
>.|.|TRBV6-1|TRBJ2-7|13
CASPGHSIYEQYF
TGTGCCAGCCCGGGACATAGTATCTACGAGCAGTACTTC